The 14 T cell receptor beta chains below come from one sample, sequenced in a study of a mutant IDH1 vaccine in newly diagnosed glioma. Repertoires were generated with immunoSEQ multiplex PCR, while TCRdb's copy carries only in-frame clones and drops some. The table includes some 90,000 clones, roughly 80% detected once. Described time point: baseline, week 1 (first vaccination visit). As for treatment: pre-vaccination baseline after standard-of-care therapy. The material sequenced was PBMCs, taken from a glioma patient treated with radiotherapy, temozolomide or both. Receptor source: a man aged 40-55 years with glioma. Some clones in this sample may be carry-over from other donors' samples.

The J gene is TRBJ1-5, the V gene TRBV7-8; D possibly corresponds to TRBD1 (5 bases). Between the trimmed V and J ends, which lost 5 bases and 5 bases, there was a span of 22 bases. CDR3 length equals 17 residues. Germline V CDR1 and CDR2: SGHVS, FQNEAQ. The CDR3 DNA reads as TGTGCCAGCAGCCCCGACTCATTAGGAGGGGCTTATCAGCCCCAGCATTTT. This gives the protein CASSPDSLGGAYQPQHF.

Points on this clone: An end of the junction differs from the germline gene, which may be a read error. The rearrangement links TRBV2 to TRBJ1-4, with TRBD1 matching 8 bases. Germline CDR1 is SNHLY and CDR2 is FYNNEI. The CDR3 is made up of 11 amino acids. This CDR3 is CASTADRVISF. CDR3 DNA: TGTGCCAGCACCGCGGACAGGGTCATATCTTTT.

The CDR3 reads CASSSWGENTEAFF. CDR3 nucleotide sequence: TGTGCCAGCAGCTCGTGGGGGGAGAACACTGAAGCTTTCTTT. The V and J genes are TRBV13 and TRBJ1-1; D perhaps matches TRBD1 (5 bases). CDR1 PRHDT and CDR2 FYEKMQ come from the germline V gene (reference sequence). This CDR3 is built from 14 residues. V shed 4 bases and J shed 1 base, with 10 bases lying between them. Drawing the rest from reference TRBV13 and TRBJ1-1, the complete variable domain is AAGVIQSPRHLIKEKRETATLKCYPIPRHDTVYWYQQGPGQDPQFLISFYEKMQSDKGSIPDRFSAQQFSDYHSELNMSSLELGDSALYFCASSSWGENTEAFFGQGTRLTVV.

This clone has only a few counts. The chain is built from TRBV29-1 and TRBJ2-7; D remains unclear. The V gene's germline CDR1 is SQVTM and CDR2 ANQGSEA. Trimming stripped 6 bases from V and 1 base from J, with 10 bases between. The CDR3 is made up of 12 amino acids. The CDR3 is CSVRRQSYEQYF. The CDR3, as DNA: TGCAGCGTCAGGAGACAATCCTACGAGCAGTACTTC.

The genes are TRBV30 and TRBJ2-2; possibly TRBD2 for D (5 bases). V was trimmed by 7 bases and J by 5 bases, leaving 20 bases between them. Germline CDR1 and CDR2: GTSNPN and SVGIG (reference sequence). This CDR3 spans 15 amino acids. Here the CDR3 DNA reads TGTGCCTTGACGAGAGGCGAGGGCTGGACCGGGGAGCTGTTTTTT. This translates into CALTRGEGWTGELFF.

The table lists this clone with a few counts. The chain links TRBV5-4 to TRBJ1-1; perhaps TRBD1 as D (6 bases). The ends were cut back, 1 base at V and 2 bases at J, with 9 bases in the middle. The CDR3 consists of 14 residues. Germline CDR1 reads SGHNT; CDR2 reads YYREEE (reference sequence). The CDR3 DNA reads TGTGCCAGCAGCTTGCAGGGGATAAACACTGAAGCTTTCTTT. Translating gives CASSLQGINTEAFF.

The chain links TRBV5-1 to TRBJ2-7, with 10 bases fitting TRBD2. The germline gives CDR1 SGHRS, CDR2 YFSETQ. Trimming removed 0 bases from V and 6 bases from J; junction bases left unmatched: 9. The CDR3 spans 16 residues. CDR3 sequence reads: CASSLERGGSIFEQYF. The DNA of the CDR3 is TGCGCCAGCAGCTTGGAGCGGGGGGGCAGTATCTTCGAGCAGTACTTC. The full variable domain, in which reference TRBV5-1 and TRBJ2-7 provide the parts outside the CDR3, is KAGVTQTPRYLIKTRGQQVTLSCSPISGHRSVSWYQQTPGQGLQFLFEYFSETQRNKGNFPGRFSGRQFSNSRSEMNVSTLELGDSALYLCASSLERGGSIFEQYFGPGTRLTVT.

CDR3 DNA sequence: TGCGCCAGCAGCCAAGACGGACAGGGGGCGTTGTCCTATAATTCACCCCTCCACTTT. Its translation is CASSQDGQGALSYNSPLHF. The V call is TRBV4-1, the J call TRBJ1-6; 11 nucleotides agree with TRBD1. The CDR3 contains 19 residues. The germline gives CDR1 MGHRA, CDR2 YSYEKL. Trimming at V came to 0 bases and at J to 1 base, leaving 5 bases not matched to a gene.

This chain connects TRBV7-9 to TRBJ2-2; 8 bases align to TRBD1. Trimming at V came to 3 bases and at J to 4 bases, leaving 4 bases not matched to a gene. CDR3 length: 15 amino acids. Germline lookup yields CDR1 SEHNR and CDR2 FQNEAQ (reference sequence). DNA for the CDR3: TGTGCCAGCAGCTTCCAGGGGGCTATCACCGGGGAGCTGTTTTTT. It translates to CASSFQGAITGELFF. The complete variable domain, with remaining parts taken from reference TRBV7-9 and TRBJ2-2, reads DTGVSQNPRHKITKRGQNVTFRCDPISEHNRLYWYRQTLGQGPEFLTYFQNEAQLEKSRLLSDRFSAERPKGSFSTLEIQRTEQGDSAMYLCASSFQGAITGELFFGEGSRLTVL.

This chain joins TRBV5-4 and TRBJ1-3, with a weak D call TRBD1 (5 bases). The CDR3 totals 16 residues. V was shortened by 0 bases and J by 4 bases, with 14 bases between the two germline ends. CDR1 is SGHNT, CDR2 YYREEE, per germline (reference sequence). The CDR3 here is CASSLVSGTSGNTIYF. In DNA form, the CDR3 reads TGTGCCAGCAGCTTGGTATCAGGGACCTCCGGAAACACCATATATTTT.

The chain combines TRBV7-8 with TRBJ1-2, with 10 bases matching TRBD1. V was clipped by 1 base and J by 7 bases; unmatched bases: 9. This CDR3 has 16 residues. The germline CDR1 and CDR2 sequences are SGHVS and FQNEAQ. The CDR3 region is CASSLGRQGALGGYTF. The CDR3 coding sequence is TGTGCCAGCAGCTTAGGACGACAGGGGGCGTTGGGTGGCTACACCTTC.

The rearrangement joins TRBV19 to TRBJ1-5; 7 bases agree with TRBD1. CDR3 length: 18 amino acids. The germline CDR1 and CDR2 sequences are LNHDA and SQIVND (reference sequence). Trimming cost V 5 bases and J 0 bases; bases outside gene matches: 13. The DNA of the CDR3 is TGTGCCAGTAGTTTGGAGGCAGGGGGGCTGGTTAGCAATCAGCCCCAGCATTTT. Protein sequence: CASSLEAGGLVSNQPQHF.

The CDR3 DNA sequence: TGTGCCAGCAGCTTAGCTTCCAGCAGGGAGACCCAGTACTTC. This translates into CASSLASSRETQYF. J is TRBJ2-5 and V is TRBV7-9; the D is unclear. The CDR3 runs to 14 residues. V lost 0 bases to trimming and J lost 5 bases, with 10 bases between them. CDR1 is SEHNR, CDR2 FQNEAQ, per germline (reference sequence).

Only one count was recorded for this clone. The rearrangement links TRBV6-5 to TRBJ1-2, with 8 bases that match TRBD1. The germline CDR1 and CDR2 sequences are MNHEY and SVGAGI. This CDR3 spans 15 amino acids. Trimming cost V 6 bases and J 6 bases; bases outside gene matches: 12. The CDR3 protein is CASSALGQGRDGYTF. The CDR3 DNA reads TGTGCCAGCAGCGCCCTAGGACAGGGAAGGGATGGCTACACCTTC.